This entry describes one T cell receptor (beta chain). Its antigen remains unidentified. This sample was taken from a study of cytomegalovirus exposure and HLA in healthy donors. At the level of the study: An analysis done earlier identified around 100 million unique TCR beta sequences from about 179 million T cells. Study outcomes and limitations: Rare TCR sequences predominated, though certain public TCRs were found in many donors. Analyzed later, association rates of TCRs varied across HLA loci, with DRB1 most and HLA-C fewest.

V was trimmed by 3 bases and J by 4 bases, leaving 12 bases between them. CDR1 and CDR2 from the germline V gene are MDHEN and SYDVKM. The CDR3 totals 14 residues. Vbeta (60) and Jbeta (13) primers were used in the PCR. Repertoires were generated with immunoSEQ multiplex PCR, while TCRdb's copy carries only in-frame clones and drops some. In the table there are about 110,000 clones, roughly 80% of which are singletons. This sequence was found in a man aged 25 to 45 in good health and CMV-seropositive. Sequencing was performed on PBMCs. V gene TRBV28 combines with J gene TRBJ1-1; a weak D match, TRBD1 (5 bases). DNA for the CDR3: TGTGCCAGCAGTTTCAGCAGGGCGTCCACTGAAGCTTTCTTT. Protein: CASSFSRASTEAFF.